A single sample is the source of the 13 T cell receptor beta chains below, sequenced in a study of a mutant IDH1 vaccine in newly diagnosed glioma. Time point of the sample: baseline, week 1 (first vaccination visit). Regarding treatment: pre-vaccination baseline after standard-of-care therapy. Some clones are missing from TCRdb's copy, which holds only in-frame ones; the method was immunoSEQ multiplex PCR. The sample contains about 92,000 clones, around four fifths of which appear only once. The material sequenced was PBMCs, taken from a glioma patient treated with radiotherapy, temozolomide or both. The receptors come from a woman between 45 and 60 years old with glioma.

The chain is built from TRBV23-1 and TRBJ1-2; weak D call: TRBD1 (5 bases). TRBV23-1 is an ORF, with its function uncertain. This CDR3 is built from 18 residues. The germline V and J ends were trimmed by 2 bases and 2 bases, with 21 bases remaining between them. The CDR3 DNA sequence: TGCGCCAGCAGTCAACCACCAGAAGGGATGGGGGAAAACTATGGCTACACCTTC. It encodes CASSQPPEGMGENYGYTF.

V gene TRBV2 combines with J gene TRBJ2-2; no clear D gene. Germline values: CDR1 SNHLY, CDR2 FYNNEI. The CDR3 loop spans 14 amino acids. V dropped 5 bases and J dropped 6 bases, with 13 bases sitting between them. CDR3 sequence: CASSKGQTAGELFF. The CDR3 nucleotides read TGTGCCAGCAGTAAGGGCCAGACCGCCGGGGAGCTGTTTTTT.

This clone came up a few times. The genes are TRBV29-1 and TRBJ1-1, with D maybe TRBD1 (5 bases). Per the germline V gene, CDR1 is SQVTM and CDR2 is ANQGSEA. V dropped 4 bases and J dropped 8 bases, with 17 bases sitting between them. This CDR3 has 13 amino acids. The CDR3 here is CSVVPGGTSEAFF. CDR3 sequence (DNA): TGCAGCGTTGTACCGGGGGGTACATCCGAAGCTTTCTTT.

This chain uses TRBV30 with TRBJ2-3; D remains ambiguous. The CDR3 spans 11 residues. Germline CDR1 and CDR2: GTSNPN and SVGIG (reference sequence). The ends were cut back, 2 bases at V and 5 bases at J, with 5 bases in the middle. CDR3 sequence: CAWSSLDTQYF. In DNA form, the CDR3 reads TGTGCCTGGAGTTCACTAGATACGCAGTATTTT.

CDR3 bases: TGTGCCAGTAGACCAGGACAGGGGAACTATGGCTACACCTTC. Residues: CASRPGQGNYGYTF. The rearrangement uses TRBV19 and TRBJ1-2, with 9 positions matching TRBD1. The CDR3 covers 14 residues. V lost 6 bases and J lost 2; bases outside the gene matches: 4. Germline loops: CDR1 LNHDA, CDR2 SQIVND (reference sequence).

This clone was seen a few times. Other DNA sequences from this sample encode an identical CDR3 as well. The chain uses TRBV19 and TRBJ1-1; D not resolved. This CDR3 is 11 amino acids long. The germline gives CDR1 LNHDA, CDR2 SQIVND (reference sequence). Trimming removed 3 bases from V and 5 bases from J, with 4 bases in between. The CDR3 region has the DNA TGTGCCAGTAGTATCGGGACTGAAGCTTTCTTT. Translation gives CASSIGTEAFF.

The chain uses TRBV19 and TRBJ2-7; 10 positions match TRBD1. Germline V gives CDR1 LNHDA, CDR2 SQIVND (reference sequence). With 2 bases clipped from V and 4 bases from J, the junction kept 5 bases outside the gene matches. The CDR3 has 15 amino acids. CDR3 protein: CASSINRDRGYEQYF. CDR3 nucleotide sequence: TGTGCCAGTAGTATAAACCGGGACAGGGGATACGAGCAGTACTTC.

The rearrangement uses TRBV7-2 and TRBJ2-3; 12 positions match TRBD2. Trimming removed 0 bases from V and 5 bases from J; junction bases left unmatched: 6. The CDR3 runs 17 residues. CDR1 SGHTA and CDR2 FQGNSA come from the germline V gene. The CDR3 bases are TGTGCCAGCAGCTTAGCGGCACTAGCGGGGGGTAAAGATACGCAGTATTTT. This gives the protein CASSLAALAGGKDTQYF.

The table lists this clone with a few counts. This rearrangement joins TRBV7-9 to TRBJ2-5, with D unresolved. Germline loops: CDR1 SEHNR, CDR2 FQNEAQ (reference sequence). CDR3 length equals 13 residues. Trimming took off 1 base at V and 3 bases at J, with 6 bases between the two ends. CDR3 sequence reads: CASSLGVKETQYF. The CDR3 bases are TGTGCCAGCAGCTTAGGGGTCAAAGAGACCCAGTACTTC.

The rearrangement joins TRBV5-6 to TRBJ2-3; 9 bases are a match to TRBD1. Unmatched junction bases numbered 8, after V lost 4 bases and J lost 2 bases. CDR1 SGHDT and CDR2 YYEEEE come from the germline V gene. This CDR3 has 16 residues. CDR3 coding DNA: TGTGCCAGCAGCCCCGAGGGACAGGGTTACACAGATACGCAGTATTTT. It translates to CASSPEGQGYTDTQYF.

V gene TRBV7-9 combines with J gene TRBJ2-4; 8 bases line up with TRBD1. The germline V gene has CDR1 SEHNR and CDR2 FQNEAQ (reference sequence). The J segment lost 6 bases and the V segment lost 7 bases, leaving 5 bases of the junction unmatched. The CDR3 covers 13 residues. The CDR3 sequence: CASTIGTGNIQYF. CDR3 DNA: TGTGCCAGCACCATTGGGACAGGAAACATTCAGTACTTC.

The J gene is TRBJ1-1, the V gene TRBV9; 7 nucleotides align to TRBD1. Germline V CDR1 and CDR2: SGDLS, YYNGEE. The CDR3 loop spans 14 amino acids. V trimming: 4 bases; J trimming: 5 bases; junction bases outside the gene matches: 8. CDR3 coding DNA: TGTGCCAGCAGCCCAGGGGGTTTGGTTACTGAAGCTTTCTTT. It specifies CASSPGGLVTEAFF.

This clone was found once. As DNA, the CDR3 is TGTGCCAGCAGCGACAGCAACACTGAAGCTTTCTTT. Residues: CASSDSNTEAFF. The V call is TRBV9, the J call TRBJ1-1, with no clear D. Per the germline V gene, CDR1 is SGDLS and CDR2 is YYNGEE. This CDR3 comprises 12 residues. V lost 3 bases to trimming and J lost 2 bases, with 5 bases between them.